There are many counts of the clone carrying this T cell receptor (beta chain). This CDR3 contains 12 residues. Germline-derived CDR1 and CDR2 are LNHDA and SQIVND (reference sequence). The V and J ends lost 4 bases and 9 bases respectively, with 13 bases between them. The sample belongs to a study of breast tumors, draining lymph nodes, adjacent tissues. The lymph nodes were axillary draining lymph nodes from breast cancer patients. TCRdb reanalysed the multiplex PCR reads using MiXCR and keeps one entry per CDR3 protein. This table has over 100,000 distinct CDR3 sequences, about 20% appearing once. The V call is TRBV19, the J call TRBJ2-7, with D perhaps matching TRBD1 or TRBD2 (5 bases each). This sequence was found in a female donor with breast cancer. Some clones in this sample may be carry-over from other donors' samples. The sample comprised axillary lymph node tissue. CDR3 nucleotide sequence: TGTGCCAGTAGTAGCAGATCTGGGGGGCAGTACTTC. It encodes CASSSRSGGQYF.